The entry below describes one T cell receptor beta chain. The data were obtained in a study of blood T cell repertoires in COVID-19. Overall study: COVID-19 samples collected from the United States, Italy and Spain covered acute and convalescent phases.

V lost 4 bases to trimming and J lost 1 base; unmatched junction nucleotides: 5. CDR1 is SGHRS, CDR2 YFSETQ, per germline. The CDR3 runs to 15 residues. Per the original data handling: How many nucleated cells were present was estimated from reference gene primer amplification. Method: immunoSEQ multiplex PCR; TCRdb's copy keeps in-frame clones and lacks some. V and J calls and clone size are copied from that table; D and trimming were computed from the DNA. This sample has 48,000 or so clones, with approximately 84% found just once. The rearrangement uses TRBV5-1 and TRBJ1-1, with 9 bases identical to TRBD1. The specimen sequenced was peripheral blood. The receptor was derived from a woman of 80 years or more with COVID-19, enrolled during active disease. The CDR3, as DNA: TGCGCCAGCAGCGTTTACAGGGGGCGGAACACTGAAGCTTTCTTT. It specifies CASSVYRGRNTEAFF.